The 22 T cell receptor beta chains presented below share a single source sample, sequenced in a study of blood T cell repertoires in COVID-19. Profiled with immunoSEQ multiplex PCR; TCRdb holds only in-frame clones, not every one. Here the sample spans about 180,000 clones, more than 70% being singletons. The sequenced material came from PBMCs or T cells enriched from blood (not recorded which). These receptors all stem from a man in his 60s who had recovered from COVID-19.

J is TRBJ1-2 and V is TRBV19; tentatively, D is TRBD1 (5 bases). This CDR3 has 13 amino acids. With 6 bases removed from V and 4 bases from J, the gap between germline ends came to 12 bases. Germline loops: CDR1 LNHDA, CDR2 SQIVND (reference sequence). This CDR3 is CASRRAGVYGYTF. The CDR3 nucleotides read TGTGCCAGTAGGAGGGCGGGGGTCTATGGCTACACCTTC.

The J gene is TRBJ2-2, the V gene TRBV5-8, with 7 bases that match TRBD1. The CDR3 totals 17 residues. The germline CDR1 and CDR2 sequences are SGHTS and YDEGEE. Trimming took 0 bases from V and 5 from J; bases not matched to a gene: 10. Here the CDR3 reads CASSLDFRQGGTGELFF. The CDR3 DNA reads TGTGCCAGCAGCTTGGATTTCCGACAGGGCGGTACCGGGGAGCTGTTTTTT. The full variable domain, in which reference TRBV5-8 and TRBJ2-2 provide the parts outside the CDR3, is EAGVTQSPTHLIKTRGQQATLRCSPISGHTSVYWYQQALGLGLQFLLWYDEGEERNRGNFPPRFSGRQFPNYSSELNVNALELEDSALYLCASSLDFRQGGTGELFFGEGSRLTVL.

The chain joins TRBV3-1 (or the pseudogene TRBV3-2) to TRBJ1-2; D gene unclear. The length of the CDR3 is 13 residues. V lost 4 bases and J 0 bases, leaving 6 bases between the germline ends. Germline V gene lookup returns CDR1 LGHDT and CDR2 YNNKEL (reference sequence). CDR3 sequence: CASSRSTNYGYTF. The CDR3, as DNA: TGTGCCAGCAGCCGCAGTACTAACTATGGCTACACCTTC.

This chain uses TRBV2 with TRBJ1-1; 7 positions agree with TRBD1. This CDR3 has 14 amino acids. Trimming took 6 bases from V and 1 from J; bases not matched to a gene: 5. CDR1 and CDR2 (germline): SNHLY, FYNNEI. The CDR3 is CASRGGQENTEAFF. In DNA form, the CDR3 reads TGTGCCAGCAGGGGAGGACAGGAGAACACTGAAGCTTTCTTT. Together with reference TRBV2 and TRBJ1-1, the CDR3 gives the full variable domain: EPEVTQTPSHQVTQMGQEVILRCVPISNHLYFYWYRQILGQKVEFLVSFYNNEISEKSEIFDDQFSVERPDGSNFTLKIRSTKLEDSAMYFCASRGGQENTEAFFGQGTRLTVV.

The genes are TRBV10-3 and TRBJ1-4; 8 bases map to TRBD1. In germline, CDR1 is ENHRY, CDR2 SYGVKD. Germline trimming cut 3 bases from V and 2 bases from J; bases unmatched to any gene: 8. This CDR3 is 17 amino acids long. The CDR3 spells CAISDVTRGHTNEKLFF. CDR3 nucleotide sequence: TGTGCCATCAGTGATGTCACCAGGGGGCACACTAATGAAAAACTGTTTTTT.

The genes are TRBV10-3 and TRBJ2-7; TRBD1 matches at 8 bases. Per germline, CDR1 ENHRY and CDR2 SYGVKD. The CDR3 totals 13 residues. The J segment lost 1 base and the V segment lost 6 bases, leaving 2 bases of the junction unmatched. The CDR3 nucleotides are TGTGCCATCAGGGACAGGGAATCCTACGAGCAGTACTTC. It specifies CAIRDRESYEQYF.

CDR3 nucleotides: TGTGCCAGCACCAGACCGACAAGCTCCTACGAGCAGTACTTC. Protein sequence: CASTRPTSSYEQYF. The chain employs TRBV7-8 and TRBJ2-7; D is unclear. Looked up from germline, CDR1 is SGHVS and CDR2 is FQNEAQ. This CDR3 is 14 amino acids long. Deletions cut 7 bases from V and 0 bases from J, with 13 bases between. Drawing the rest from reference TRBV7-8 and TRBJ2-7, the complete variable domain is GAGVSQSPRYKVAKRGQDVALRCDPISGHVSLFWYQQALGQGPEFLTYFQNEAQLDKSGLPSDRFFAERPEGSVSTLKIQRTQQEDSAVYLCASTRPTSSYEQYFGPGTRLTVT.

CDR3 nucleotide sequence: TGTGCCAGCTCGGACCAGATGGGGGCTTCAGATACGCAGTATTTT. It yields the protein CASSDQMGASDTQYF. The rearrangement uses TRBV6-5 and TRBJ2-3, with TRBD1 as a possible D gene (6 bases). CDR3 length: 15 amino acids. Germline CDR1 is MNHEY and CDR2 is SVGAGI. Trimming took 8 bases from V and 4 from J, leaving 19 bases between them.

This sequence joins TRBV7-8 and TRBJ1-5; 8 positions match TRBD1. V lost 2 bases and J lost 2; bases outside the gene matches: 14. This CDR3 has 19 residues. Germline V gene data show CDR1 as SGHVS and CDR2 as FQNEAQ. The CDR3 sequence: CASSLIATGERSGNQPQHF. The CDR3 DNA follows: TGTGCCAGCAGCTTAATCGCGACAGGGGAAAGGAGTGGCAATCAGCCCCAGCATTTT.

The chain links TRBV7-9 to TRBJ2-3; D might be TRBD1 (6 bases). This CDR3 region has 13 residues. Germline V gene sequence: CDR1 SEHNR, CDR2 FQNEAQ (reference sequence). The V end lost 1 base, the J end lost 7 bases, and 9 bases lay between the germline ends. In DNA, the CDR3 is TGTGCCAGCAGCTTAGGAGGGACAAATACGCAGTATTTT. It encodes CASSLGGTNTQYF.

To note about this clone: One end of the junction varies from germline; a read error may be responsible. The rearrangement uses TRBV7-7 and TRBJ1-1; 9 nucleotides align to TRBD1. The CDR3 is 15 residues long. CDR1 is SSHAT, CDR2 FNYEAQ, per germline (reference sequence). CDR3 sequence reads: CASSHRDRENTEAFF. In DNA, the CDR3 is TGTGCTAGCAGCCACCGGGACAGGGAGAACACTGAAGCTTTCTTT.

CDR3 in amino acids: CASSLAGVRGETQYF. DNA for the CDR3: TGTGCCAGCAGCTTGGCTGGCGTTAGGGGAGAGACCCAGTACTTC. The chain is built from TRBV5-4 and TRBJ2-5; tentatively, D is TRBD1 (5 bases). CDR3 size: 15 residues. CDR1 SGHNT and CDR2 YYREEE come from the germline V gene (reference sequence). Trimming shortened V by 0 bases and J by 4 bases, and 13 bases separated the two germline ends.

The chain joins TRBV7-6 to TRBJ1-5, with D possibly TRBD1 on 5 matching bases. V was pared by 0 bases and J by 6 bases, with 18 bases between. Germline-derived CDR1 and CDR2 are SGHVS and FNYEAQ. This CDR3 region has 17 residues. The CDR3 DNA follows: TGTGCCAGCAGCTTAGCGCCGTGGGAGGGGCTGAGTCAGCCCCAGCATTTT. Protein product: CASSLAPWEGLSQPQHF. Variable domain in full (rest from reference TRBV7-6 and TRBJ1-5): GAGVSQSPRYKVTKRGQDVALRCDPISGHVSLYWYRQALGQGPEFLTYFNYEAQQDKSGLPNDRFSAERPEGSISTLTIQRTEQRDSAMYRCASSLAPWEGLSQPQHFGDGTRLSIL.

J is TRBJ1-4 and V is TRBV6-5, with D possibly TRBD1 on 5 matching bases. CDR1 and CDR2 from the germline V gene are MNHEY and SVGAGI. The CDR3 is 15 amino acids. The V end was cut by 6 bases, the J end by 5 bases, with 16 bases between. The CDR3 DNA follows: TGTGCCAGCAGGGACCGGGGGACCCTGAATGAAAAACTGTTTTTT. This translates into CASRDRGTLNEKLFF.

The rearrangement joins TRBV6-5 to TRBJ1-5; D not resolved. The germline gives CDR1 MNHEY, CDR2 SVGAGI. Trimming took 2 bases from V and 3 from J, leaving 8 bases between them. The CDR3 is 14 amino acids. The CDR3 region has the DNA TGTGCCAGCAGTTACGGGCGTTACAATCAGCCCCAGCATTTT. Translating gives CASSYGRYNQPQHF.

The rearrangement joins TRBV18 to TRBJ1-6; possibly TRBD1 for D (6 bases). CDR1 and CDR2 from the germline V gene are KGHSH and LQKENI. V was shortened by 8 bases and J by 8 bases, with 16 bases between the two germline ends. The CDR3 is made up of 14 amino acids. This CDR3 reads CASTETGWDSPLHF. DNA of the CDR3: TGTGCCAGCACAGAGACAGGTTGGGATTCACCCCTCCACTTT. Complete variable domain (other parts from reference TRBV18 and TRBJ1-6): NAGVMQNPRHLVRRRGQEARLRCSPMKGHSHVYWYRQLPEEGLKFMVYLQKENIIDESGMPKERFSAEFPKEGPSILRIQQVVRGDSAAYFCASTETGWDSPLHFGNGTRLTVT.

This sequence joins TRBV10-3 and TRBJ2-2; 7 bases line up with TRBD1. The CDR3 runs 16 residues. Germline V CDR1 and CDR2: ENHRY, SYGVKD. V trimming: 4 bases; J trimming: 7 bases; junction bases outside the gene matches: 12. The CDR3 sequence: CAISARDSREGGELFF. In nucleotides, the CDR3 is TGTGCCATCAGTGCCCGGGACAGCCGTGAGGGCGGGGAGCTGTTTTTT.

The table lists this clone with a few counts. The rearrangement uses TRBV28 and TRBJ2-7, with TRBD1 identical over 9 bases. J gave up 0 bases and V 4 bases, and 10 bases lay outside the gene matches. CDR3 length equals 17 residues. Germline V gene lookup returns CDR1 MDHEN and CDR2 SYDVKM. The DNA of the CDR3 is TGTGCCAGCAGTTACGACCGGGACAGGGAGTTCTCCTACGAGCAGTACTTC. Protein: CASSYDRDREFSYEQYF.

The rearrangement joins TRBV7-3 to TRBJ2-3; 9 bases are a match to TRBD2. J was trimmed by 4 bases and V by 4 bases; bases with no gene match: 9. Germline lookup yields CDR1 SGHTA and CDR2 FQGTGA. CDR3 length: 16 amino acids. CDR3 coding DNA: TGTGCCAGCAGCTCAGTCCGCGGGGGGGCCTCAGATACGCAGTATTTT. It specifies CASSSVRGGASDTQYF.

The chain couples TRBV28 to TRBJ1-2, with TRBD1 matching over 7 bases. V shed 5 bases, J shed 4 bases, and the junction held 4 bases outside the gene matches. Germline assignment: CDR1 MDHEN and CDR2 SYDVKM. CDR3 length equals 13 residues. The CDR3 loop is CASSPQGIYGYTF. The CDR3 region has the DNA TGTGCCAGCAGTCCACAGGGGATCTATGGCTACACCTTC.

This clone was found many times. The V call is TRBV6-5, the J call TRBJ2-3, with 12 bases that match TRBD2. J lost 4 bases, V lost 5 bases, and 4 bases had no gene match. CDR1 MNHEY and CDR2 SVGAGI come from the germline V gene. The CDR3 has 15 residues. In nucleotides, the CDR3 is TGTGCCAGCAGTCACCTAGCGGGGGGGGCAGATACGCAGTATTTT. It encodes CASSHLAGGADTQYF.

The gene calls are TRBV2 and TRBJ2-6; D remains unclear. Trimming removed 1 base at V and 0 bases at J, with 4 bases between. The germline CDR1 and CDR2 sequences are SNHLY and FYNNEI. The length of the CDR3 is 15 residues. CDR3 protein: CASSEVNSGANVLTF. CDR3 in DNA: TGTGCCAGCAGTGAAGTCAACTCTGGGGCCAACGTCCTGACTTTC.